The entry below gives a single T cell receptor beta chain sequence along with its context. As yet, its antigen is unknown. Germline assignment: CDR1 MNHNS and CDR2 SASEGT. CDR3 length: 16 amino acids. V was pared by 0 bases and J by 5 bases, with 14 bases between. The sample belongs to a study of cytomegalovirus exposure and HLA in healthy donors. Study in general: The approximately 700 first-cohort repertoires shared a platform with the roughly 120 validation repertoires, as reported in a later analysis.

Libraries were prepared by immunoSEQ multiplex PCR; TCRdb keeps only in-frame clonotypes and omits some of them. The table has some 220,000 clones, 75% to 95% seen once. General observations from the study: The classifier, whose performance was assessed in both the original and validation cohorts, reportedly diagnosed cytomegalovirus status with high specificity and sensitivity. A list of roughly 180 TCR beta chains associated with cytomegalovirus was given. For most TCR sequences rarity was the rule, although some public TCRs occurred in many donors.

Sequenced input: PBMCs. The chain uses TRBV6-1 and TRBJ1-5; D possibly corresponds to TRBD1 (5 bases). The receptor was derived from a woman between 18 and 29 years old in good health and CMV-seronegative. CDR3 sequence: CASSEAVGGVYQPQHF. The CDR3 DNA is TGTGCCAGCAGTGAAGCGGTTGGAGGGGTTTATCAGCCCCAGCATTTT.